The clone carrying this T cell receptor beta chain is a singleton in its sample. Its target is not known. The data belong to a study of T cell responses to AZD1222 COVID-19 vaccine. CDR1 and CDR2 from the germline V gene are KGHSH and LQKENI. The CDR3 has 17 amino acids. V was pared by 3 bases and J by 5 bases, with 7 bases of the junction left unmatched. Measured with immunoSEQ multiplex PCR; TCRdb has only the in-frame clones, and not every one. The repertoire holds about 84,000 clones, with 80% to 90% as singletons. Findings and limits, study-wide: Repertoire sampling occurred only after the peak T cell response.

This chain uses TRBV18 with TRBJ2-3; 14 bases align to TRBD2. Specimen: peripheral blood, collected 28 days after the second AZD1222 dose. The TCR sequence derives from an adult who received the AZD1222 COVID-19 vaccine. DNA of the CDR3: TGTGCCAGCTCACCGACTAGCGGGGGGGCCTTGAAAGATACGCAGTATTTT. Protein product: CASSPTSGGALKDTQYF.